This TCR beta chain was observed in a study of cytomegalovirus exposure and HLA in healthy donors. Overall study findings and caveats: Donors were assumed by presence/absence analyses to have roughly uniform sequencing depth. Reportedly, a later analysis found an Asian-associated ancestry cluster had fewer N-insertions than the approximately 670-donor mean.

Of note for this clone: Antigen: not known.

J gave up 10 bases and V 3 bases, and 6 bases lay outside the gene matches. The V gene's germline CDR1 is SGHAT and CDR2 FQNNGV. The CDR3 consists of 14 residues. The PCR ran on 60 Vbeta and 13 Jbeta primers. Only in-frame clones appear in the TCRdb table, and some are missing; sequencing was by immunoSEQ multiplex PCR. Of roughly 130,000 clones in the sample, approximately 80% were seen once. The rearrangement joins TRBV11-2 to TRBJ1-6, with TRBD1 matching over 7 bases. This TCR was recovered from a male donor in good health and CMV-seropositive. Sample: PBMCs. The CDR3 DNA reads TGTGCCAGCAGCTTGACAGGGTTGGGGTCACCCCTCCACTTT. Translated: CASSLTGLGSPLHF.